The 8 T cell receptor beta chains in this list originate from one sample, sequenced in a study of cytomegalovirus exposure and HLA in healthy donors (TCRdb year 2017). Libraries came from the immunoSEQ multiplex PCR assay. For the multiplex PCR, a mixture combining 60 forward primers for TCR Vbeta segments and 13 reverse primers for TCR Jbeta segments was used. The clones in this table, taken by TCRdb from immuneACCESS, are in-frame only. Not every clone is retained; where verified, under half of the shortfall comes from an unresolved V gene, and the cause of the rest is unknown. The sample includes 90,000 to 120,000 clones, with 82% observed a single time. In total, the top ten clones hold approximately 2.5% of the sample. Specimen: PBMCs. The source of these receptors is a man aged 30-40 years in good health and CMV-seropositive.

This clone showed up just a few times. The same CDR3 can be traced to other DNA sequences in this sample. This chain joins TRBV7-2 and TRBJ1-6, with TRBD1 identical over 8 bases. Germline V gene sequence: CDR1 SGHTA, CDR2 FQGNSA. CDR3 length equals 14 residues. J lost 10 bases, V lost 5 bases, and 7 bases had no gene match. CDR3 protein: CASSKGQGGSPLHF. CDR3 nucleotide sequence: TGTGCCAGCAGCAAAGGACAGGGAGGATCACCCCTCCACTTT.

This clone came up once. The chain has TRBV5-4 and TRBJ1-1; a possible D gene is TRBD1 (6 bases). The CDR3 is made up of 16 amino acids. Germline V CDR1 and CDR2: SGHNT, YYREEE (reference sequence). Deletions cut 2 bases from V and 0 bases from J, with 14 bases between. CDR3 DNA sequence: TGTGCCAGCAGCTTCCCAGGGGCGGGCATGAACACTGAAGCTTTCTTT. Translation: CASSFPGAGMNTEAFF. The variable domain in full, completed from reference TRBV5-4 and TRBJ1-1, reads ETGVTQSPTHLIKTRGQQVTLRCSSQSGHNTVSWYQQALGQGPQFIFQYYREEENGRGNFPPRFSGLQFPNYSSELNVNALELDDSALYLCASSFPGAGMNTEAFFGQGTRLTVV.

The V call is TRBV15, the J call TRBJ2-7; a weak D match, TRBD2 (5 bases). The germline V gene encodes CDR1 LNHNV and CDR2 YYDKDF (reference sequence). The CDR3 has 16 residues. Trimming took 4 bases from V and 3 from J, leaving 19 bases between them. For the CDR3, the DNA is TGTGCCACCAGCAACGATCGGAGGAAAGGATACTACGAGCAGTACTTC. Protein sequence: CATSNDRRKGYYEQYF.

The chain combines TRBV7-9 with TRBJ2-7; D gene ambiguous. V lost 6 bases and J lost 0, with 12 bases in between. CDR3 size: 14 residues. Germline V lookup: CDR1 SEHNR, CDR2 FQNEAQ (reference sequence). CDR3 bases: TGTGCCAGCAGTCCTGCAGCGTCCTCCTACGAGCAGTACTTC. Protein product: CASSPAASSYEQYF.

In this sample, this clone turned up a few times. The chain uses TRBV4-2 and TRBJ2-7, with TRBD2 matching over 8 bases. V trimming: 1 base; J trimming: 3 bases; junction bases outside the gene matches: 14. There are 18 residues in the CDR3. CDR1 and CDR2 from the germline V gene are LGHNA and YNFKEQ. CDR3 nucleotide sequence: TGTGCCAGCAGCCAAGGCCTCCCGGGGGCGGGGGGTTTCTACGAGCAGTACTTC. Encoded protein: CASSQGLPGAGGFYEQYF.

V gene TRBV5-8 combines with J gene TRBJ2-3; TRBD2 matches at 14 bases. The trim removed 1 base at V and 0 bases at J, leaving 7 bases unmatched. This CDR3 comprises 19 residues. Germline CDR1 and CDR2: SGHTS and YDEGEE. The chain's CDR3 is CASSLLRTSGGTSTDTQYF. As DNA, the CDR3 is TGTGCCAGCAGCTTGCTGAGGACTAGCGGGGGGACTAGCACAGATACGCAGTATTTT.

The chain joins TRBV21-1 to TRBJ1-2; the DNA was not compared with TRBD1, the D call given in the table. TRBV21-1 is a recognized pseudogene. CDR3 length: 19 residues. CDR3 amino acids: CASRSRGGDRGPLNYGYTF. The CDR3 DNA is TGTGCCAGCAGATCTCGGGGTGGGGACAGAGGCCCCCTAAACTATGGCTACACCTTC.

The V gene is TRBV6-5, the J gene TRBJ2-7; TRBD1 might be the D (5 bases). Trimming took off 2 bases at V and 5 bases at J, with 13 bases between the two ends. The germline gives CDR1 MNHEY, CDR2 SVGAGI. The CDR3 is 14 residues long. CDR3 residues: CASSYGQGWDEQYF. The CDR3 nucleotides read TGTGCCAGCAGTTACGGTCAGGGTTGGGACGAGCAGTACTTC.